The rows below give T cell receptor beta chains drawn from one sample of a study of blood T cell repertoires in COVID-19. The data were produced by immunoSEQ multiplex PCR, yet TCRdb's version contains in-frame clones alone and is incomplete. Counted here are 130,000 to 150,000 clones, more than 70% occurring once; the ten biggest clones make up 13%. Material for sequencing was peripheral blood. Source of these receptors: a man aged 55 to 70 with active or convalescent COVID-19. The CDR3 runs from the conserved cysteine through the conserved F or W. The D gene is left open where the match is weak. Part of the rows lack a size; the others show once, few, many or a class for expanded clones.

j_gene: TRBJ2-7; v_gene: TRBV5-1; abundance: few; d_gene: NA; CDR3nt: TGCGCCAGCAGCCCCGGAAGGGGGTCTTATCGGGAGCAGTACTTC; CDR3aa: CASSPGRGSYREQYF
j_gene: TRBJ2-2; v_gene: TRBV9; abundance: NA; d_gene: NA; CDR3nt: TGTGCCAGCAGCCCGGCTAGCGTGAACACCGGGGAGCTGTTTTTT; CDR3aa: CASSPASVNTGELFF
j_gene: TRBJ2-3; v_gene: TRBV27; abundance: NA; d_gene: NA; CDR3nt: TGTGCCAGCAGTTTTCAGGGCAGCACAGATACGCAGTATTTT; CDR3aa: CASSFQGSTDTQYF
j_gene: TRBJ2-3; v_gene: TRBV3-1/TRBV3-2; abundance: NA; d_gene: TRBD1; CDR3nt: TGTGCCAGCAGCCAGGGAGGCCTGGGACGCCAGGGGGCCGATACGCAGTATTTT; CDR3aa: CASSQGGLGRQGADTQYF
j_gene: TRBJ2-7; v_gene: TRBV6-5; abundance: NA; d_gene: NA; CDR3nt: TGTGCCAGCAGTTACTCGGGGGGGCACTCCTACGAGCAGTACTTC; CDR3aa: CASSYSGGHSYEQYF
j_gene: TRBJ1-5; v_gene: TRBV30; abundance: NA; d_gene: NA; CDR3nt: TGTGCCTGGAGTAATGGGGACTATCGTCAGCCCCAGCATTTT; CDR3aa: CAWSNGDYRQPQHF
j_gene: TRBJ2-5; v_gene: TRBV6-5; abundance: once; d_gene: NA; CDR3nt: TGTGCCAGCAGTTACTCTGCCGGGATCCAAGAGACCCAGTACTTC; CDR3aa: CASSYSAGIQETQYF
j_gene: TRBJ2-7; v_gene: TRBV18; abundance: NA; d_gene: TRBD2; CDR3nt: TGTGCCAGCTCCCGTTTCCGGGCTAGCGGGAACCCCGGGGCCGACGAGCAGTACTTC; CDR3aa: CASSRFRASGNPGADEQYF
j_gene: TRBJ2-7; v_gene: TRBV5-4; abundance: NA; d_gene: NA; CDR3nt: TGTGCCAGCAGCTTGGGCGTCGGGAGTCTTGGCGAGCAGTACTTC; CDR3aa: CASSLGVGSLGEQYF
j_gene: TRBJ2-7; v_gene: TRBV25-1; abundance: once; d_gene: NA; CDR3nt: TGTGCCAGCAGTGAATATATGACAGGTGCGGGAGCATCCCACGAGCAGTACTTC; CDR3aa: CASSEYMTGAGASHEQYF
j_gene: TRBJ1-3; v_gene: TRBV15; abundance: NA; d_gene: TRBD1; CDR3nt: TGTGCCACCAGCAGACCACTGACAGGGGCAGGAAACACCATATATTTT; CDR3aa: CATSRPLTGAGNTIYF
j_gene: TRBJ1-2; v_gene: TRBV6-1; abundance: NA; d_gene: NA; CDR3nt: TGTGCCAGCAGCCAGAGTGGTGGGGGCTGGAGCTACACCTTC; CDR3aa: CASSQSGGGWSYTF
j_gene: TRBJ2-7; v_gene: TRBV5-1; abundance: NA; d_gene: NA; CDR3nt: TGCGCCAGCAGCTTGGGACAAAACTACGAGCAGTACTTC; CDR3aa: CASSLGQNYEQYF
j_gene: TRBJ2-1; v_gene: TRBV27; abundance: NA; d_gene: TRBD1; CDR3nt: TGTGCCAGCAGTCCAGGGACAGGCCCCTACAATGAGCAGTTCTTC; CDR3aa: CASSPGTGPYNEQFF
j_gene: TRBJ2-7; v_gene: TRBV7-2; abundance: many; d_gene: NA; CDR3nt: TGTGCCAGCACCCGGAGGGGCTCCTACGAGCAGTACTTC; CDR3aa: CASTRRGSYEQYF
j_gene: TRBJ1-6; v_gene: TRBV6-6; abundance: once; d_gene: NA; CDR3nt: TGTGCCAGCAGTTCGGAGGGAAATTCACCCCTCCACTTT; CDR3aa: CASSSEGNSPLHF
j_gene: TRBJ1-1; v_gene: TRBV30; abundance: NA; d_gene: NA; CDR3nt: TGTGCCTGGAGCCTGCGGGTACAGAGTGAAGCTTTCTTT; CDR3aa: CAWSLRVQSEAFF
j_gene: TRBJ2-4; v_gene: TRBV6-5; abundance: NA; d_gene: TRBD2; CDR3nt: TGTGCCAGCAGTTACGGGCGGGAGGGCAAAAACATTCAGTACTTC; CDR3aa: CASSYGREGKNIQYF
j_gene: TRBJ1-1; v_gene: TRBV6-5; abundance: NA; d_gene: TRBD1; CDR3nt: TGTGCCAGCGCTCAGGACAGGGGGCTCACTGAAGCTTTCTTT; CDR3aa: CASAQDRGLTEAFF
j_gene: TRBJ2-7; v_gene: TRBV21-1; abundance: NA; d_gene: NA; CDR3nt: TGTGCCAGCAGCCAGCGACTAGCGGGGGGCTACGAGCAGTACTTC; CDR3aa: CASSQRLAGGYEQYF
j_gene: TRBJ2-7; v_gene: TRBV19; abundance: NA; d_gene: TRBD2; CDR3nt: TGTGCCAGTGGGGGGGTCCCCAGGAACGAGCAGTACTTC; CDR3aa: CASGGVPRNEQYF
j_gene: TRBJ2-7; v_gene: TRBV6-5; abundance: NA; d_gene: NA; CDR3nt: TGTGCCAGCAGGGCCTCCTACGAGCAGTACTTC; CDR3aa: CASRASYEQYF
j_gene: TRBJ2-4; v_gene: TRBV29-1; abundance: NA; d_gene: TRBD1; CDR3nt: TGCAGCGCGACAGGGGCGAAGGGAAACATTCAGTACTTC; CDR3aa: CSATGAKGNIQYF
j_gene: TRBJ2-7; v_gene: TRBV27; abundance: NA; d_gene: NA; CDR3nt: TGTGCCAGCAGTCCACAGGGCACCTACGAGCAGTACTTC; CDR3aa: CASSPQGTYEQYF
j_gene: TRBJ1-1; v_gene: TRBV18; abundance: NA; d_gene: TRBD1; CDR3nt: TGTGCCAGCTCACAGGGACAGGGAAGGGTCACTGAAGCTTTCTTT; CDR3aa: CASSQGQGRVTEAFF
j_gene: TRBJ2-5; v_gene: TRBV9; abundance: NA; d_gene: TRBD2; CDR3nt: TGTGCCAGCGGACGGACTAGCGAGACCCAGTACTTC; CDR3aa: CASGRTSETQYF
j_gene: TRBJ2-1; v_gene: TRBV9; abundance: NA; d_gene: TRBD2; CDR3nt: TGTGCCAGCAGCGTGGCAGGACTAGCCTACAATGAGCAGTTCTTC; CDR3aa: CASSVAGLAYNEQFF
j_gene: TRBJ1-2; v_gene: TRBV7-6; abundance: once; d_gene: NA; CDR3nt: TGTGCCAGCAGCTTAGGTCCCCAGAATGGCTACACCTTC; CDR3aa: CASSLGPQNGYTF
j_gene: TRBJ1-2; v_gene: TRBV7-9; abundance: NA; d_gene: NA; CDR3nt: TGTGCCAGCAGCCAGCGGGACTTGAAGGGGAATGGCTACACCTTC; CDR3aa: CASSQRDLKGNGYTF
j_gene: TRBJ1-6; v_gene: TRBV14; abundance: NA; d_gene: NA; CDR3nt: TGTGCCAGCAGCCAAGGCCAGGGTTGGGGCAATTCACCCCTCCACTTT; CDR3aa: CASSQGQGWGNSPLHF
j_gene: TRBJ1-2; v_gene: TRBV5-1; abundance: NA; d_gene: TRBD1; CDR3nt: TGCGCCAGCAGCTTCCGACAGGGGGCCTATGGCTACACCTTC; CDR3aa: CASSFRQGAYGYTF
j_gene: TRBJ2-2; v_gene: TRBV20-1; abundance: NA; d_gene: TRBD2; CDR3nt: TGCAGTGCTAGTCGGGCGGGGGGAACCGGGGAGCTGTTTTTT; CDR3aa: CSASRAGGTGELFF
j_gene: TRBJ2-7; v_gene: TRBV29-1; abundance: NA; d_gene: NA; CDR3nt: NA; CDR3aa: CSAVGQGAQYF
j_gene: TRBJ2-4; v_gene: TRBV4-3; abundance: many; d_gene: TRBD2; CDR3nt: TGCGCCAGCAGCCAAGGGGTCGGACTAGCGTTAAACATTCAGTACTTC; CDR3aa: CASSQGVGLALNIQYF
j_gene: TRBJ2-3; v_gene: TRBV4-3; abundance: NA; d_gene: TRBD2; CDR3nt: TGCGCCAGCAGCCAAGGAGGAACTAGCGGGAGGGCGGCGGATACGCAGTATTTT; CDR3aa: CASSQGGTSGRAADTQYF
j_gene: TRBJ1-4; v_gene: TRBV28; abundance: NA; d_gene: NA; CDR3nt: TGTGCCAGCCAGTTCTTAGACGCAGAGGGAACTGAAAAACTGTTTTTT; CDR3aa: CASQFLDAEGTEKLFF
j_gene: TRBJ1-6; v_gene: TRBV3-1/TRBV3-2; abundance: NA; d_gene: TRBD1; CDR3nt: TGTGCCAGCAGCCAGAATGCCGGGACAGGGGGAACACCCCTCCACTTT; CDR3aa: CASSQNAGTGGTPLHF
j_gene: TRBJ2-2; v_gene: TRBV18; abundance: NA; d_gene: NA; CDR3nt: TGTGCCAGCTCACCGTACAGTGGGTCGAACACCGGGGAGCTGTTTTTT; CDR3aa: CASSPYSGSNTGELFF
j_gene: TRBJ2-1; v_gene: TRBV4-2; abundance: NA; d_gene: NA; CDR3nt: TGTGCCAGCAGCCAAGATAGCGACAATGAGCAGTTCTTC; CDR3aa: CASSQDSDNEQFF
j_gene: TRBJ2-7; v_gene: TRBV24-1; abundance: NA; d_gene: TRBD1; CDR3nt: TGTGCCACCAGTGACGCGGGACAGGGACTCTACGAGCAGTACTTC; CDR3aa: CATSDAGQGLYEQYF
j_gene: TRBJ2-3; v_gene: TRBV5-1; abundance: NA; d_gene: NA; CDR3nt: TGCGCCAGCTCCCTCCGGAGAGGCGATACGCAGTATTTT; CDR3aa: CASSLRRGDTQYF
j_gene: TRBJ2-3; v_gene: TRBV11-2; abundance: NA; d_gene: TRBD1; CDR3nt: TGTGCCAGCAGCCACGACAGGGGAGCAGATACGCAGTATTTT; CDR3aa: CASSHDRGADTQYF
j_gene: TRBJ2-3; v_gene: TRBV20-1; abundance: NA; d_gene: NA; CDR3nt: TGCAGTGCCCGGTCCGTAGATACGCAGTATTTT; CDR3aa: CSARSVDTQYF
j_gene: TRBJ2-7; v_gene: TRBV7-6; abundance: few; d_gene: TRBD2; CDR3nt: TGTGCCAGCAGCCCCGGGGCTAGCGGCGCCCAGCAGTACTTC; CDR3aa: CASSPGASGAQQYF
j_gene: TRBJ1-2; v_gene: TRBV14; abundance: NA; d_gene: TRBD1; CDR3nt: TGTGCCAGCAGCCAACTGGGACAGGGGGGACTATATGGCTACACCTTC; CDR3aa: CASSQLGQGGLYGYTF
j_gene: TRBJ2-3; v_gene: TRBV7-3; abundance: NA; d_gene: NA; CDR3nt: TGTGCCAGCAGCTTGACTACCGGGGATACGCAGTATTTT; CDR3aa: CASSLTTGDTQYF
j_gene: TRBJ2-7; v_gene: TRBV18; abundance: NA; d_gene: TRBD1; CDR3nt: TGTGCCAGCTCACCCTGGGACAGGGGTCGCCACGAGCAGTACTTC; CDR3aa: CASSPWDRGRHEQYF
j_gene: TRBJ1-1; v_gene: TRBV5-4; abundance: NA; d_gene: TRBD1; CDR3nt: TGTGCCAGCAGCACACAGGGGTCATGGGACACTGAAGCTTTCTTT; CDR3aa: CASSTQGSWDTEAFF
j_gene: TRBJ1-2; v_gene: TRBV28; abundance: NA; d_gene: TRBD1; CDR3nt: TGTGCCAGCAGCCCCGGGACAGGGGTCCGCTACACCTTC; CDR3aa: CASSPGTGVRYTF
j_gene: TRBJ2-5; v_gene: TRBV30; abundance: NA; d_gene: NA; CDR3nt: TGTGCCTGGAGTGTGGGACATGAACAAGAGACCCAGTACTTC; CDR3aa: CAWSVGHEQETQYF
j_gene: TRBJ1-2; v_gene: TRBV19; abundance: NA; d_gene: NA; CDR3nt: TGTGCCAGTAGTATTACAGGGCCCAGACTTCGTAACTATGGCTACACCTTC; CDR3aa: CASSITGPRLRNYGYTF
j_gene: TRBJ1-4; v_gene: TRBV4-1; abundance: NA; d_gene: NA; CDR3nt: TGCGCCAGCAGCCAAGTCAGGACTTTGTCTGAAAAACTGTTTTTT; CDR3aa: CASSQVRTLSEKLFF
j_gene: TRBJ2-1; v_gene: TRBV9; abundance: NA; d_gene: TRBD2; CDR3nt: TGTGCCAGCAGCGTGACTAGCGGGAGATTCGATGAGCAGTTCTTC; CDR3aa: CASSVTSGRFDEQFF
j_gene: TRBJ1-4; v_gene: TRBV18; abundance: NA; d_gene: TRBD1; CDR3nt: TGTGCCAGCTCCGCAGGGGGCGCGGCTGAAAAACTGTTTTTT; CDR3aa: CASSAGGAAEKLFF
j_gene: TRBJ2-1; v_gene: TRBV19; abundance: NA; d_gene: TRBD1; CDR3nt: TGTGCCAGTAGTCCCAGGACAGGAGTCTACAATGAGCAGTTCTTC; CDR3aa: CASSPRTGVYNEQFF
j_gene: TRBJ1-2; v_gene: TRBV28; abundance: NA; d_gene: NA; CDR3nt: TGTGCCAGCAGTCCCCCCGGACGGGCGGGTGGCTACACCTTC; CDR3aa: CASSPPGRAGGYTF
j_gene: TRBJ1-1; v_gene: TRBV3-1/TRBV3-2; abundance: NA; d_gene: NA; CDR3nt: TGTGCCAGCAGCCCGTGGACTCGGCAGACTGAAGCTTTCTTT; CDR3aa: CASSPWTRQTEAFF
j_gene: TRBJ1-4; v_gene: TRBV4-2; abundance: few; d_gene: NA; CDR3nt: TGTGCCAGCAGCCAAGATCTAATCTCGGAGAAACTGTTTTTT; CDR3aa: CASSQDLISEKLFF
j_gene: TRBJ2-7; v_gene: TRBV7-2; abundance: once; d_gene: NA; CDR3nt: TGTGCCAGCAGCTACATCTCGGACGGGATACCTTACGAGCAGTACTTC; CDR3aa: CASSYISDGIPYEQYF